Each of the 18 T cell receptor beta chains below was sequenced from the same sample in a study of OX40 agonist ivuxolimab in advanced cancers. Profiling relied on immunoSEQ multiplex PCR, and the TCRdb table lists in-frame clones only, not all of them. The table has about 78,000 clones, roughly 84% seen once. The source material was CD4+ or CD8+ T cells sorted from blood, sampled in a trial of the OX40 agonist ivuxolimab. The receptor set was obtained from an adult with an advanced solid tumor such as melanoma, head and neck, liver or kidney cancer.

The CDR3 loop reads CASSYTGQSSETQYF. The CDR3, as DNA: TGTGCCAGCAGTTACACGGGACAATCCTCGGAGACCCAGTACTTC. This chain uses TRBV6-6 with TRBJ2-5; perhaps TRBD1 as D (6 bases). Per the germline V gene, CDR1 is MNHNY and CDR2 is SVGAGI (reference sequence). CDR3 length: 15 amino acids. Trimming pared 2 bases from V and 5 bases from J, leaving 15 bases between.

The V and J genes are TRBV10-2 and TRBJ1-5; 10 bases map to TRBD1. The V and J ends lost 6 bases and 4 bases, in that order; junction bases with no gene match: 0. The CDR3 contains 13 residues. The germline CDR1 and CDR2 sequences are WSHSY and SAAADI. CDR3 in amino acids: CASRDRGNQPQHF. CDR3 in DNA: TGCGCCAGCAGGGACAGGGGGAATCAGCCCCAGCATTTT.

The rearrangement uses TRBV2 and TRBJ2-7; 7 positions match TRBD1. This CDR3 region has 12 residues. The trim removed 4 bases at V and 3 bases at J, leaving 0 bases unmatched. The V gene's germline CDR1 is SNHLY and CDR2 FYNNEI. The CDR3 sequence: CASSGQGYEQYF. The CDR3 region has the DNA TGTGCCAGCAGTGGACAGGGCTACGAGCAGTACTTC.

The chain recombines TRBV27 with TRBJ2-1, with 7 bases identical to TRBD1. CDR1 MNHEY and CDR2 SMNVEV come from the germline V gene (reference sequence). The CDR3 consists of 15 residues. The trim removed 6 bases at V and 3 bases at J, leaving 8 bases unmatched. The CDR3 bases are TGTGCCAGCAGGGATACAGGGGCCCTCTACAATGAGCAGTTCTTC. This translates into CASRDTGALYNEQFF.

CDR3 sequence (DNA): TGTGCCAGCACCCCCGGGGATACGCAGTATTTT. Amino acids: CASTPGDTQYF. The V and J genes are TRBV7-9 and TRBJ2-3; D is uncertain. Germline V gene lookup returns CDR1 SEHNR and CDR2 FQNEAQ (reference sequence). The CDR3 runs 11 residues. Trimming removed 7 bases at V and 6 bases at J, with 8 bases between.

This chain links TRBV19 with TRBJ2-3; D gene unclear. Germline CDR1 is LNHDA and CDR2 is SQIVND (reference sequence). V was trimmed by 0 bases and J by 11 bases, leaving 12 bases between them. The CDR3 consists of 13 residues. The DNA of the CDR3 is TGTGCCAGTAGTATAGATCCACCGTCGGAGCAGTATTTT. Its protein is CASSIDPPSEQYF.

The chain combines TRBV5-1 with TRBJ2-3; TRBD2 aligns across 14 bases. From germline, CDR1 is SGHRS and CDR2 YFSETQ. Trimming cost V 4 bases and J 5 bases; bases outside gene matches: 6. The CDR3 length is 16 residues. The CDR3 here is CASSKTSGRAGDTQYF. CDR3 coding DNA: TGCGCCAGCAGCAAGACTAGCGGGAGGGCCGGAGATACGCAGTATTTT.

The chain recombines TRBV27 with TRBJ1-1; possibly TRBD1 for D (6 bases). V was pared by 5 bases and J by 5 bases, with 12 bases between. The CDR3 is 13 residues long. Looked up from germline, CDR1 is MNHEY and CDR2 is SMNVEV (reference sequence). CDR3 protein: CASSLKRGTEAFF. The CDR3 DNA follows: TGTGCCAGCAGTCTCAAAAGGGGGACTGAAGCTTTCTTT.

The chain has TRBV7-2 and TRBJ2-3; D may correspond to TRBD1 or TRBD2 (6 bases each). This CDR3 contains 17 residues. V was pared by 2 bases and J by 2 bases, with 17 bases between. Germline V CDR1 and CDR2: SGHTA, FQGNSA. As DNA, the CDR3 is TGTGCCAGCAGCTTATATGTGGGGGGCACCCCCACAGATACGCAGTATTTT. Its translation: CASSLYVGGTPTDTQYF.

This chain uses TRBV5-8 with TRBJ1-1, with D maybe TRBD1 (6 bases). Germline V gives CDR1 SGHTS, CDR2 YDEGEE. CDR3 length equals 15 residues. The V gene lost 2 bases and the J gene lost 0 bases, with 11 bases spanning the gap. The CDR3, as DNA: TGTGCCAGCAGCTTAACAGGGCGGGTGAACACTGAAGCTTTCTTT. It encodes CASSLTGRVNTEAFF.

CDR3 coding DNA: TGTGCCAGCAGTTCCCTAGCGAGAGGGGGCACAGATACGCAGTATTTT. It specifies CASSSLARGGTDTQYF. The chain combines TRBV28 with TRBJ2-3; perhaps TRBD2 as D (6 bases). This CDR3 region has 16 residues. V gave up 4 bases and J gave up 1 base, with 15 bases separating them. Germline CDR1 reads MDHEN; CDR2 reads SYDVKM.

V gene TRBV4-2 combines with J gene TRBJ2-7; 11 bases align to TRBD2. CDR3 size: 16 residues. Germline V gene data show CDR1 as LGHNA and CDR2 as YNFKEQ. V dropped 0 bases and J dropped 8; count of bases not matched to a gene: 9. The CDR3 nucleotides are TGTGCCAGCAGCCAAGAAATAACTAGCGGGAGAGTGAAGCAGTACTTC. Translating gives CASSQEITSGRVKQYF.

The rearrangement uses TRBV5-1 and TRBJ2-7; no clear D gene. V shed 0 bases and J shed 4 bases, with 5 bases lying between them. This CDR3 has 12 residues. From germline, CDR1 is SGHRS and CDR2 YFSETQ. The CDR3 spells CASSLGFYEQYF. The DNA for the CDR3 is TGCGCCAGCAGCTTGGGATTTTACGAGCAGTACTTC.

V usage is TRBV5-1 and J usage is TRBJ2-5, with 11 nucleotides matching TRBD2. The length of the CDR3 is 15 residues. Trimming at V came to 0 bases and at J to 6 bases, leaving 4 bases not matched to a gene. Germline lookup yields CDR1 SGHRS and CDR2 YFSETQ. This CDR3 is CASSLGLAGRKTQYF. As DNA, the CDR3 is TGCGCCAGCAGCTTGGGACTAGCGGGACGGAAGACCCAGTACTTC.

This sequence joins TRBV18 and TRBJ1-3; D is undetermined. The germline gives CDR1 KGHSH, CDR2 LQKENI. Trimming shortened V by 5 bases and J by 2 bases, and 19 bases separated the two germline ends. The CDR3 spans 17 residues. The CDR3 bases are TGTGCCAGCTCAACTTCAGCAGGCGGCGTACCTGGAAACACCATATATTTT. It codes for CASSTSAGGVPGNTIYF.

This chain connects TRBV28 to TRBJ1-2; D might be TRBD1 (5 bases). Deletions cut 3 bases from V and 3 bases from J, with 11 bases between. In germline, CDR1 is MDHEN, CDR2 SYDVKM. The CDR3 is 14 residues long. As DNA, the CDR3 is TGTGCCAGCAGTTTCGGAGGGACCGACTATGGCTACACCTTC. It translates to CASSFGGTDYGYTF.

V gene TRBV5-1 combines with J gene TRBJ2-5; 7 bases match TRBD1. The CDR3 has 14 amino acids. With 0 bases clipped from V and 2 bases from J, the junction kept 1 base outside the gene matches. Per germline, CDR1 SGHRS and CDR2 YFSETQ. The CDR3 DNA reads TGCGCCAGCAGCTTGGCGGGACAGCAAGAGACCCAGTACTTC. This encodes CASSLAGQQETQYF.

The chain links TRBV2 to TRBJ1-2; 7 bases align to TRBD1. Germline CDR1 is SNHLY and CDR2 is FYNNEI. This CDR3 has 12 residues. The V gene end was trimmed by 6 bases and the J gene end by 8 bases; junction bases not matched to a gene: 6. CDR3 protein: CASSQQGYGYTF. The CDR3 DNA reads TGTGCCAGCAGCCAACAGGGGTACGGCTACACCTTC. Complete variable domain (other parts from reference TRBV2 and TRBJ1-2): EPEVTQTPSHQVTQMGQEVILRCVPISNHLYFYWYRQILGQKVEFLVSFYNNEISEKSEIFDDQFSVERPDGSNFTLKIRSTKLEDSAMYFCASSQQGYGYTFGSGTRLTVV.